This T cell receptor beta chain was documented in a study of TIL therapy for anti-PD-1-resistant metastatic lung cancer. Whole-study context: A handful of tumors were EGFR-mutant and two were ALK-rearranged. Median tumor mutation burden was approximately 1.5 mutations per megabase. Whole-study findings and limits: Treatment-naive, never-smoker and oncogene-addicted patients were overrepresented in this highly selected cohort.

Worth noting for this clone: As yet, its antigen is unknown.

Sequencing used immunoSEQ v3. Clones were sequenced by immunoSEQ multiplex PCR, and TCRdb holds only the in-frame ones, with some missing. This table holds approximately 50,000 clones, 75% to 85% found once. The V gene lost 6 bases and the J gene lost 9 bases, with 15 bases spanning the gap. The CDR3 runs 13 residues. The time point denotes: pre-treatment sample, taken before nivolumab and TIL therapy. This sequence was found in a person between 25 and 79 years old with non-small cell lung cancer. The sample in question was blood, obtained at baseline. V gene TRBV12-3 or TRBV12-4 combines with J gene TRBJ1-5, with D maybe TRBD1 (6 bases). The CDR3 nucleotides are TGTGCCAGCAGCATCAGGGGACTGCGGCCCCAGCATTTT. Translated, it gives CASSIRGLRPQHF.